This T cell receptor beta chain was sequenced in a study of PD-L1 blockade in urothelial cancer (dated by TCRdb to between 2016 and 2019). The study in broad terms: All patients started therapy around 2014 and received atezolizumab 1,200 mg intravenously every 3 weeks. An ECOG performance status of 0 or 1 was recorded for the patients, and 0 to 3 prior chemotherapy regimens had been received by the patients. Pretreatment tumor samples, along with matched peripheral blood collected serially before and after atezolizumab treatment, underwent TCR sequencing. About 85% of the roughly 29 patients were males with bladder-origin urothelial cancer, and about 65% of the 29 reported a prior smoking history. Blood samples yielded a median of about 150,000 T cells and tens of thousands of unique TCRs, with median clonality approximately 0.08. Progression-free survival longer than 6 months counted as durable clinical benefit, and TCR features were additionally tested against both progression-free and overall survival. An exploratory multi-omic analysis was conducted of the somatic, immune and clinical correlates of response to PD-L1 blockade with atezolizumab in urothelial cancer. Nine patients achieved durable clinical benefit and some 20 did not. Whole exome sequencing and RNA sequencing of pretreatment tumors were performed alongside TCR sequencing in the same patients. Pretreatment blood TCR-seq was available for under 35 patients, at least one posttreatment blood collection was obtained for around 24 patients, and tumor TCR-seq was available for around 24 patients. Blood samples were analyzed at two time points: 3 weeks after treatment start (second dose) and 6 weeks after treatment start. Results and caveats for the whole study, not just this receptor: Among patients with durable benefit, tumor-associated TCR clones showed greater expansion in peripheral blood 3 weeks after treatment started (n ≈ 20, p = 0.022). Because of the small sample size (n ≈ 29) and the many exploratory analyses performed, the results are intended to be regarded as hypothesis-generating. A pretreatment peripheral blood TCR clonality below the median was linked to improved progression-free and overall survival.

The time point label here, explained by the study, means: peripheral blood 6 weeks after treatment start. A cohort of about 31 patients with locally advanced or metastatic urothelial carcinoma, treated at Memorial Sloan Kettering on a trial protocol, was included. Peripheral blood mononuclear cells were collected pretreatment and during treatment, with between 1 and 8 total time points per patient. The Qiagen DNeasy Blood extraction kit was used to purify genomic DNA from total PBMCs and tumor samples. Collected pretreatment and during treatment, PBMCs were isolated and stored as previously described. CDR1 is given as SGHTA and CDR2 as FQGNSA, both from the germline V gene. The CDR3 holds 13 amino acids from the cysteine to the phenylalanine. The DNA shown is the 39-base CDR3, in frame from base 1. V was cut back by 0 bases and J by 8 bases, leaving a gap of 8 bases between them. Synthetic TCR analog templates were spiked into each PCR so that absolute template abundance could be estimated from read counts. TCRbeta CDR3 regions were amplified from genomic DNA with bias-controlled V and J gene primers using the immunoSEQ assay. Rearranged TCRbeta segments were sequenced at approximately 20X coverage. In the paper's pipeline: Clustering was used to correct sequencing errors, and CDR3s were annotated against IMGT so that V, D and J genes could be assigned. Out-of-frame and stop-codon sequences were excluded, and only productive TCRbeta rearrangements were used in downstream analyses. To compute clonality, Shannon entropy was normalized by the log of the number of unique productive sequences and then subtracted from one. Fisher's exact test with Benjamini-Hochberg correction, at a threshold of adjusted p below 0.01, was used to find clones that differed between time points or between blood and tumor. In its TCRdb copy, this immuneACCESS table keeps in-frame sequences only and misses some clones. Where compared with another copy, unresolved V genes explain less than half of these, and the others have no known cause. V and J calls and clone size follow that table, whereas D and trimming were derived from the DNA. This sample comprises about 25,000 clones, about four fifths of them detected only once. The top ten constitute approximately 1.5% of the sample.

This clone has just a few counts. The specificity of this receptor is unknown. Base quality data are lacking; no much larger clone is found one base away. The source material was PBMCs, sampled around atezolizumab (anti-PD-L1) treatment. The sequence joins TRBV7-2 to TRBJ2-1, with the D segment identity uncertain. This sequence was found in a man in his 70s with urothelial cancer. The DNA is TGTGCCAGCAGCTTAGCGGCCCGGGATGAGCAGTTCTTC. Its protein product is CASSLAARDEQFF.